This is a list of T cell receptor beta chains from one sample in a study of cytomegalovirus exposure and HLA in healthy donors. Clones were sequenced by immunoSEQ multiplex PCR, and TCRdb holds only the in-frame ones, with some missing. In the table there are some 200,000 clones, 70% to 80% of which are singletons. Sequencing was done on a sample of PBMCs. These receptor sequences come from a woman aged 25 to 39 in good health and CMV-seropositive. The CDR3 runs from the conserved cysteine through the conserved F or W. Fields, in order: D gene, V gene, J gene, clone size, CDR3 protein, CDR3 DNA. A D gene is named only where the DNA matches it firmly. Clone size is not always given. Where it is, it says once, few, many or a class for expanded clones.

D: TRBD1; V: TRBV28; J: TRBJ2-7; size: -; CDR3: CASSSSSGQGRREQYF; DNA: TGTGCCAGCAGTTCCTCTTCGGGACAGGGGCGGAGGGAGCAGTACTTC
D: -; V: TRBV5-4; J: TRBJ1-2; size: -; CDR3: CASSKEAGNGYTF; DNA: TGTGCCAGCAGCAAGGAGGCAGGAAATGGCTACACCTTC
D: TRBD2; V: TRBV27; J: TRBJ2-7; size: -; CDR3: CASSPLAGSYEQYF; DNA: TGTGCCAGCAGTCCCCTAGCGGGAAGCTACGAGCAGTACTTC
D: -; V: TRBV28; J: TRBJ1-5; size: -; CDR3: CASSPAGTRQPQHF; DNA: TGTGCCAGCAGCCCAGCAGGGACAAGGCAGCCCCAGCATTTT
D: TRBD2; V: TRBV10-3; J: TRBJ2-3; size: -; CDR3: CAISDFGRGLAGAIERTDTQYF; DNA: TGTGCCATCAGTGACTTTGGAAGGGGACTAGCGGGAGCCATCGAGCGCACAGATACGCAGTATTTT
D: TRBD1; V: TRBV11-3; J: TRBJ1-1; size: few; CDR3: CASSRGQGSGVTEAFF; DNA: TGTGCCAGCAGCCGCGGACAGGGTAGCGGCGTCACTGAAGCTTTCTTT
D: -; V: TRBV9; J: TRBJ2-1; size: -; CDR3: CASSVAGQRGYNEQFF; DNA: TGTGCCAGCAGCGTAGCTGGACAGCGGGGTTACAATGAGCAGTTCTTC
D: TRBD2; V: TRBV5-1; J: TRBJ2-7; size: once; CDR3: CASSLVQRGYEQYF; DNA: TGCGCCAGCAGCTTGGTTCAGCGGGGCTACGAGCAGTACTTC
D: -; V: TRBV5-5; J: TRBJ2-7; size: -; CDR3: CASSFSSFTKVISYEQYF; DNA: TGTGCCAGCAGCTTCAGTTCTTTTACCAAAGTGATCTCCTACGAGCAGTACTTC
D: -; V: TRBV9; J: TRBJ2-3; size: -; CDR3: CASSVGGERDTQYF; DNA: TGTGCCAGCAGCGTAGGAGGAGAAAGAGATACGCAGTATTTT
D: -; V: TRBV2; J: TRBJ2-3; size: -; CDR3: CASRNRDRQYF; DNA: TGTGCCAGCAGGAACCGGGATAGGCAGTATTTT
D: TRBD1; V: TRBV6-5; J: TRBJ1-5; size: -; CDR3: CASSNRGLGQPQHF; DNA: TGTGCCAGCAGTAACAGGGGGCTCGGTCAGCCCCAGCATTTT
D: -; V: TRBV30; J: TRBJ1-2; size: once; CDR3: CAWTLPGGYYGYTF; DNA: TGTGCCTGGACCTTACCCGGCGGCTACTATGGCTACACCTTC
D: TRBD1; V: TRBV5-5; J: TRBJ2-5; size: -; CDR3: CASSLGTGGQETQYF; DNA: TGTGCCAGCAGCTTGGGGACAGGGGGCCAAGAGACCCAGTACTTC
D: -; V: TRBV7-9; J: TRBJ1-1; size: -; CDR3: CASKQQAVGLGEAFF; DNA: TGTGCCAGCAAACAACAGGCAGTAGGTCTTGGTGAAGCTTTCTTT
D: -; V: TRBV19; J: TRBJ2-1; size: -; CDR3: CASRGRRGNYNEQFF; DNA: TGTGCCAGTAGGGGGAGGCGCGGGAACTACAATGAGCAGTTCTTC
D: TRBD2; V: TRBV27; J: TRBJ2-7; size: -; CDR3: CASSLSWGGREQYF; DNA: TGTGCCAGCAGTTTAAGTTGGGGGGGTCGGGAGCAGTACTTC
D: TRBD1; V: TRBV10-3; J: TRBJ2-7; size: -; CDR3: CAISRQGSLYEQYF; DNA: TGTGCCATCAGTAGACAGGGGTCGCTCTACGAGCAGTACTTC
D: TRBD1; V: TRBV5-4; J: TRBJ1-1; size: -; CDR3: CASSPGTGGSYTEAFF; DNA: TGTGCCAGCAGCCCAGGGACAGGGGGTAGTTACACTGAAGCTTTCTTT
D: -; V: TRBV6-5; J: TRBJ1-1; size: -; CDR3: CASRRAPDTEAFF; DNA: TGTGCCAGCAGAAGAGCCCCTGACACTGAAGCTTTCTTT
D: TRBD1; V: TRBV4-3; J: TRBJ1-3; size: -; CDR3: CASSQLLTGASGNTIYF; DNA: TGCGCCAGCAGCCAACTCTTGACAGGGGCCTCTGGAAACACCATATATTTT
D: TRBD1; V: TRBV5-4; J: TRBJ2-3; size: -; CDR3: CASRARQGTPTDTQYF; DNA: TGTGCCAGCAGGGCACGACAGGGGACCCCCACAGATACGCAGTATTTT
D: -; V: TRBV11-2; J: TRBJ1-6; size: -; CDR3: CASSLSERLSSYNSPLHF; DNA: TGTGCCAGCAGCTTAAGTGAGCGGCTGAGCTCCTATAATTCACCCCTCCACTTT
D: TRBD1; V: TRBV5-1; J: TRBJ1-1; size: -; CDR3: CASSLASGQGTEAFF; DNA: TGCGCCAGCAGCTTGGCTTCGGGACAGGGCACTGAAGCTTTCTTT
D: -; V: TRBV29-1; J: TRBJ2-1; size: once; CDR3: CSVGAPEQFF; DNA: TGCAGCGTAGGAGCGCCTGAGCAGTTCTTC
D: -; V: TRBV27; J: TRBJ2-1; size: -; CDR3: CASSTEDNEQFF; DNA: TGTGCCAGCAGTACTGAAGACAATGAGCAGTTCTTC
D: -; V: TRBV19; J: TRBJ1-2; size: -; CDR3: CASRPGPYGYTF; DNA: TGTGCCAGTAGGCCGGGTCCTTATGGCTACACCTTC
D: TRBD1; V: TRBV5-6; J: TRBJ1-4; size: -; CDR3: CASSWGTGVTLFF; DNA: TGTGCCAGCAGCTGGGGGACAGGGGTTACACTGTTTTTT
D: -; V: TRBV7-9; J: TRBJ2-5; size: -; CDR3: CASSRTDSETQYF; DNA: TGTGCCAGCAGCCGGACAGATTCGGAGACCCAGTACTTC
D: -; V: TRBV28; J: TRBJ2-1; size: few; CDR3: CASGSGGEVYNEQFF; DNA: TGTGCCAGCGGGTCGGGCGGGGAAGTTTACAATGAGCAGTTCTTC
D: -; V: TRBV30; J: TRBJ1-2; size: -; CDR3: CAWSATGHYGYTF; DNA: TGTGCCTGGAGTGCGACGGGACATTATGGCTACACCTTC
D: TRBD2; V: TRBV18; J: TRBJ2-3; size: -; CDR3: CASSPTSGTDTQYF; DNA: TGTGCCAGCTCGCCCACTAGCGGCACAGATACGCAGTATTTT
D: -; V: TRBV5-1; J: TRBJ1-3; size: -; CDR3: CASSLTVHKTSGNTIYF; DNA: TGCGCCAGCAGCTTAACAGTTCATAAAACCTCTGGAAACACCATATATTTT
D: -; V: TRBV2; J: TRBJ1-5; size: few; CDR3: CASSEVDRPNQPQHF; DNA: TGTGCCAGCAGTGAAGTAGACAGACCCAATCAGCCCCAGCATTTT
D: TRBD1; V: TRBV5-1; J: TRBJ2-7; size: -; CDR3: CASSLTGTGFSYEQYF; DNA: TGCGCCAGCAGCTTAACCGGGACAGGGTTTTCCTACGAGCAGTACTTC
D: -; V: TRBV19; J: TRBJ1-2; size: -; CDR3: CASSIVPGANYGYTF; DNA: TGTGCCAGTAGTATAGTCCCGGGGGCTAACTATGGCTACACCTTC
D: TRBD1; V: TRBV30; J: TRBJ1-1; size: once; CDR3: CAWTASDRGNTEAFF; DNA: TGTGCCTGGACCGCATCTGACAGGGGGAACACTGAAGCTTTCTTT
D: -; V: TRBV5-4; J: TRBJ1-1; size: few; CDR3: CASSSGGTEAFF; DNA: TGTGCCAGCAGCTCCGGAGGCACTGAAGCTTTCTTT
D: -; V: TRBV30; J: TRBJ2-1; size: -; CDR3: CAWSGLSLAVDNEQFF; DNA: TGTGCCTGGAGCGGCCTTAGTTTAGCGGTTGACAATGAGCAGTTCTTC
D: TRBD2; V: TRBV4-1; J: TRBJ2-1; size: -; CDR3: CASSPLGLARPSSYNEQFF; DNA: TGCGCCAGCAGCCCCCTGGGACTAGCGAGGCCTAGCTCCTACAATGAGCAGTTCTTC